These 32 T cell receptor beta chains share one sample of origin, sequenced in a study of blood T cell repertoires in COVID-19 (dated by TCRdb to about 2020). The library was generated by the immunoSEQ multiplex PCR assay. In its TCRdb copy, this immuneACCESS table keeps in-frame sequences only and misses some clones. Where compared with another copy, unresolved V genes explain less than half of these, and the others have no known cause. The sample table contains about 44,000 clones; only one count was recorded for over 75% of them. Together, the top ten hold approximately 1.4% of the sample. Source material: peripheral blood. The source is a middle-aged woman with acute or convalescent COVID-19.

J is TRBJ2-1 and V is TRBV7-2; TRBD2 agrees at 14 bases. V shed 1 base and J 8 bases; nucleotides not matched to a gene: 4. The germline V gene encodes CDR1 SGHTA and CDR2 FQGNSA. This CDR3 contains 16 residues. The CDR3 DNA reads as TGTGCCAGCAGCTTAGGGACTAGCGGGGGGCTGGATGAGCAGTTCTTC. Translation gives CASSLGTSGGLDEQFF.

The V call is TRBV5-8, the J call TRBJ2-2, with D maybe TRBD1 (5 bases). This CDR3 comprises 18 residues. V was cut by 0 bases and J by 4 bases, with 19 bases left in between. The germline CDR1 and CDR2 sequences are SGHTS and YDEGEE. The chain's CDR3 is CASSLGFPDTKTTGELFF. The CDR3 DNA follows: TGTGCCAGCAGCTTGGGGTTTCCGGACACCAAAACCACCGGGGAGCTGTTTTTT.

The rearrangement uses TRBV2 and TRBJ2-5; the D gene is possibly TRBD2 (6 bases). This CDR3 is built from 15 residues. V gave up 3 bases and J gave up 0 bases, with 11 bases separating them. From germline, CDR1 is SNHLY and CDR2 FYNNEI. The CDR3 region is CASSEGGGNQETQYF. The CDR3 region has the DNA TGTGCCAGCAGTGAGGGGGGAGGTAACCAAGAGACCCAGTACTTC. Looking up the rest from reference TRBV2 and TRBJ2-5 gives the full variable domain: EPEVTQTPSHQVTQMGQEVILRCVPISNHLYFYWYRQILGQKVEFLVSFYNNEISEKSEIFDDQFSVERPDGSNFTLKIRSTKLEDSAMYFCASSEGGGNQETQYFGPGTRLLVL.

The chain uses TRBV4-2 and TRBJ1-1; D possibly corresponds to TRBD1 (5 bases). Trimming took off 0 bases at V and 2 bases at J, with 13 bases between the two ends. This CDR3 is built from 16 residues. The germline V gene encodes CDR1 LGHNA and CDR2 YNFKEQ. The CDR3 loop reads CASSQDPGLGNTEAFF. The CDR3 DNA follows: TGTGCCAGCAGCCAAGATCCAGGGCTAGGAAACACTGAAGCTTTCTTT.

V and J are TRBV7-9 and TRBJ2-7, with 8 bases identical to TRBD1. The J segment lost 4 bases and the V segment lost 4 bases, leaving 6 bases of the junction unmatched. The CDR3 length is 14 residues. Germline loops: CDR1 SEHNR, CDR2 FQNEAQ (reference sequence). The CDR3 nucleotides read TGTGCCAGCAGCTCCGGACAGGGTAATTACGAGCAGTACTTC. Translation: CASSSGQGNYEQYF.

The chain links TRBV21-1 to TRBJ2-7; TRBD2 was called by the table and not checked on the DNA. TRBV21-1 is a pseudogene. The CDR3 has 14 amino acids. DNA of the CDR3: TGTGCCAGCAGCATGGGACTAGCGGGAGAGGAGCAGTACTTC. Encoded protein: CASSMGLAGEEQYF.

The V call is TRBV28, the J call TRBJ1-6, with D perhaps TRBD1 (6 bases). The CDR3 covers 17 residues. In germline, CDR1 is MDHEN, CDR2 SYDVKM. The V gene lost 5 bases and the J gene lost 4 bases, with 18 bases spanning the gap. The CDR3 nucleotides read TGTGCCAGCAGTCCCTACCCGCGGACAGATTATAATTCACCCCTCCACTTT. Amino acids: CASSPYPRTDYNSPLHF.

The V and J genes are TRBV7-9 and TRBJ2-7, with TRBD2 identical over 9 bases. Germline assignment: CDR1 SEHNR and CDR2 FQNEAQ (reference sequence). The V and J ends lost 8 bases and 3 bases, in that order; junction bases with no gene match: 8. The CDR3 is 14 residues long. The CDR3 DNA follows: TGTGCCAGCGACGTAGAAGCGGGAGGCTACGAGCAGTACTTC. Translated: CASDVEAGGYEQYF.

The chain employs TRBV24-1 and TRBJ1-1; a possible D gene is TRBD1 (5 bases). Trimming stripped 3 bases from V and 2 bases from J, with 15 bases between. The CDR3 spans 16 residues. From germline, CDR1 is KGHDR and CDR2 SFDVKD. The CDR3 bases are TGTGCCACCAGTGATGACCGCCTGGGGCCAAACACTGAAGCTTTCTTT. Its translation is CATSDDRLGPNTEAFF.

A single count supports this clone. The chain combines TRBV27 with TRBJ2-5, with D tentatively TRBD2 (6 bases). This CDR3 is built from 14 residues. Germline CDR1 and CDR2: MNHEY and SMNVEV (reference sequence). The ends were cut back, 10 bases at V and 9 bases at J, with 24 bases in the middle. CDR3 sequence reads: CATAFGGGAVAQYF. The CDR3 region has the DNA TGTGCCACAGCTTTTGGAGGAGGGGCGGTCGCCCAGTACTTC.

This clone was detected only once. The CDR3 DNA follows: TGTGCCAGCAGCTTCCGGGGCGGGGACAGAACCTACGAGCAGTACTTC. Translation: CASSFRGGDRTYEQYF. V gene TRBV2 combines with J gene TRBJ2-7; D perhaps matches TRBD1 (7 bases). CDR1 is SNHLY, CDR2 FYNNEI, per germline. This CDR3 spans 16 amino acids. V was shortened by 6 bases and J by 2 bases, with 20 bases between the two germline ends.

The gene calls are TRBV3-1 (or the pseudogene TRBV3-2) and TRBJ2-7; TRBD2 aligns across 8 bases. CDR3 length: 14 residues. The germline CDR1 and CDR2 sequences are LGHDT and YNNKEL (reference sequence). Trimming removed 5 bases from V and 3 bases from J; junction bases left unmatched: 6. The CDR3 region is CASSSGLAYYEQYF. CDR3 nucleotides: TGTGCCAGCAGCTCCGGACTAGCATACTACGAGCAGTACTTC.

The chain is built from TRBV9 and TRBJ1-1; 8 nucleotides agree with TRBD1. Looked up from germline, CDR1 is SGDLS and CDR2 is YYNGEE. The CDR3 runs 14 residues. V gave up 6 bases and J gave up 1 base; unmatched junction bases: 5. The CDR3 sequence is CASTEGTGNTEAFF. The CDR3 nucleotides are TGTGCCAGCACCGAAGGGACAGGGAACACTGAAGCTTTCTTT.

The chain links TRBV19 to TRBJ1-1; D is unresolved. Germline lookup yields CDR1 LNHDA and CDR2 SQIVND (reference sequence). The CDR3 loop spans 13 amino acids. The ends were cut back, 7 bases at V and 8 bases at J, with 17 bases in the middle. The CDR3 protein is CASKIPVGGEAFF. The CDR3 coding sequence is TGTGCCAGTAAGATTCCAGTGGGCGGGGAAGCTTTCTTT.

V gene TRBV6-5 combines with J gene TRBJ2-4; 9 positions match TRBD1. The J segment lost 8 bases and the V segment lost 6 bases, leaving 5 bases of the junction unmatched. The CDR3 runs 13 residues. Germline V CDR1 and CDR2: MNHEY, SVGAGI. The CDR3 here is CASRKQGAHIQYF. The CDR3 coding sequence is TGTGCCAGCAGAAAACAGGGGGCGCACATTCAGTACTTC.

This sequence joins TRBV3-1 (or the pseudogene TRBV3-2) and TRBJ1-6; no clear D. V shed 2 bases and J shed 1 base, with 9 bases lying between them. This CDR3 has 16 amino acids. Germline values: CDR1 LGHDT, CDR2 YNNKEL (reference sequence). The CDR3 is CASSQSSGSYNSPLHF. CDR3 bases: TGTGCCAGCAGCCAATCGTCAGGTTCCTATAATTCACCCCTCCACTTT.

V is TRBV13 and J is TRBJ2-2; possible D gene TRBD2, 7 bases. Germline lookup yields CDR1 PRHDT and CDR2 FYEKMQ (reference sequence). The V end was cut by 4 bases, the J end by 5 bases, with 17 bases between. This CDR3 is built from 16 residues. The CDR3 is CASSYARGAGTGELFF. The CDR3 DNA is TGTGCCAGCAGCTACGCCCGGGGGGCAGGAACCGGGGAGCTGTTTTTT.

The chain uses TRBV2 and TRBJ2-5, with D perhaps matching TRBD2 (6 bases). Germline V lookup: CDR1 SNHLY, CDR2 FYNNEI. CDR3 length equals 14 residues. The V and J ends lost 2 bases and 5 bases respectively, with 12 bases between them. CDR3 loop: CASSEMGGAETQYF. The CDR3 DNA is TGTGCCAGCAGTGAAATGGGGGGAGCCGAGACCCAGTACTTC.

The CDR3 bases are TGTGCCAGCAGCGTTGGCCAGAGGGGGGGACAGGGGAACTATGGCTACACCTTC. Its translation: CASSVGQRGGQGNYGYTF. The rearrangement uses TRBV9 and TRBJ1-2; 10 bases align to TRBD1. CDR1 SGDLS and CDR2 YYNGEE come from the germline V gene. This CDR3 comprises 18 residues. Germline trimming cut 2 bases from V and 2 bases from J; bases unmatched to any gene: 12.

There are a few counts of this clone. V usage is TRBV7-3 and J usage is TRBJ1-1; 7 nucleotides align to TRBD1. After removal of 2 bases from V and 7 bases from J, the junction contained 10 bases not matched to a gene. Germline loops: CDR1 SGHTA, CDR2 FQGTGA. This CDR3 is 15 amino acids long. The CDR3 DNA is TGTGCCAGCAGCTTACATGACGACAGGGCGAATGAAGCTTTCTTT. It encodes CASSLHDDRANEAFF.

The chain combines TRBV30 with TRBJ1-2; D is ambiguous. This CDR3 comprises 14 residues. Germline assignment: CDR1 GTSNPN and CDR2 SVGIG (reference sequence). Trimming shortened V by 0 bases and J by 7 bases, and 15 bases separated the two germline ends. This chain's CDR3 is CAWSVTWEGGGYTF. The CDR3 bases are TGTGCCTGGAGTGTAACCTGGGAGGGCGGTGGCTACACCTTC. The full variable domain, its missing parts supplied by reference TRBV30 and TRBJ1-2, is SQTIHQWPATLVQPVGSPLSLECTVEGTSNPNLYWYRQAAGRGLQLLFYSVGIGQISSEVPQNLSASRPQDRQFILSSKKLLLSDSGFYLCAWSVTWEGGGYTFGSGTRLTVV.

The V and J genes are TRBV12-5 and TRBJ1-1, with D perhaps TRBD1 (6 bases). Germline CDR1 LGHNT, CDR2 FRNRAP. The germline V and J ends were trimmed by 7 bases and 1 base, with 13 bases remaining between them. The CDR3 runs to 14 residues. CDR3 in amino acids: CASALQGRNTEAFF. In nucleotides, the CDR3 is TGTGCTAGTGCCCTTCAGGGGCGGAACACTGAAGCTTTCTTT.

This clone has just one count. This rearrangement joins TRBV5-1 to TRBJ2-2; 9 positions match TRBD1. Germline V CDR1 and CDR2: SGHRS, YFSETQ. Trimming removed 4 bases from V and 5 bases from J; junction bases left unmatched: 9. This CDR3 is built from 16 residues. CDR3 in DNA: TGCGCCAGCAGCACACCGGGACAGGGCAGGACCGGGGAGCTGTTTTTT. Encoded protein: CASSTPGQGRTGELFF.

The chain has TRBV13 and TRBJ2-7; D perhaps matches TRBD1 (6 bases). This CDR3 contains 14 residues. The germline V gene has CDR1 PRHDT and CDR2 FYEKMQ (reference sequence). V was pared by 4 bases and J by 1 base, with 11 bases between. The CDR3: CASSSRTVSYEQYF. As DNA, the CDR3 is TGTGCCAGCAGCTCCAGGACAGTATCCTACGAGCAGTACTTC. The full variable domain, in which reference TRBV13 and TRBJ2-7 provide the parts outside the CDR3, is AAGVIQSPRHLIKEKRETATLKCYPIPRHDTVYWYQQGPGQDPQFLISFYEKMQSDKGSIPDRFSAQQFSDYHSELNMSSLELGDSALYFCASSSRTVSYEQYFGPGTRLTVT.

The chain has TRBV5-1 and TRBJ2-2; 8 positions match TRBD2. V trimming: 0 bases; J trimming: 5 bases; junction bases outside the gene matches: 9. Germline V CDR1 and CDR2: SGHRS, YFSETQ. The CDR3 loop spans 17 amino acids. The CDR3 loop reads CASSLEGLQRGTGELFF. CDR3 DNA: TGCGCCAGCAGCTTGGAGGGTTTGCAGCGGGGGACCGGGGAGCTGTTTTTT.

The V and J genes are TRBV6-4 and TRBJ2-3; 12 nucleotides agree with TRBD1. The germline V gene has CDR1 MRHNA and CDR2 SNTAGT. The CDR3 consists of 15 residues. V lost 2 bases and J lost 4; bases outside the gene matches: 1. The DNA for the CDR3 is TGTGCCAGCAGTGACGGGACAGGGGGCGCAGATACGCAGTATTTT. Protein: CASSDGTGGADTQYF.

The rearrangement uses TRBV5-1 and TRBJ2-1; TRBD2 is a possible D gene (6 bases). The CDR3 runs 15 residues. The germline V gene has CDR1 SGHRS and CDR2 YFSETQ. Trimming took 4 bases from V and 4 from J, leaving 15 bases between them. CDR3 loop: CASSLEGLVYNEQFF. The CDR3 region has the DNA TGCGCCAGCAGCCTAGAGGGACTTGTTTACAATGAGCAGTTCTTC. The variable domain in full, with the rest retrieved from reference TRBV5-1 and TRBJ2-1, is KAGVTQTPRYLIKTRGQQVTLSCSPISGHRSVSWYQQTPGQGLQFLFEYFSETQRNKGNFPGRFSGRQFSNSRSEMNVSTLELGDSALYLCASSLEGLVYNEQFFGPGTRLTVL.

This chain connects TRBV4-1 to TRBJ1-2; D possibly corresponds to TRBD1 (5 bases). Germline V CDR1 and CDR2: MGHRA, YSYEKL. Trimming cost V 1 base and J 3 bases, with 15 bases left between them. The CDR3 extends over 16 amino acids. CDR3 nucleotide sequence: TGCGCCAGCAGCCAAGTTACGGGGGATCGGGACTATGGCTACACCTTC. Translation gives CASSQVTGDRDYGYTF.

The chain joins TRBV18 to TRBJ2-7, with 12 bases aligning to TRBD1. The CDR3 has 17 amino acids. The germline V gene has CDR1 KGHSH and CDR2 LQKENI. V shed 1 base, J shed 7 bases, and the junction held 11 bases outside the gene matches. The CDR3 nucleotides read TGTGCCAGCTCACCACGGAAGATCGGGACAGGGGGCGGTGAGCAGTACTTC. Encoded protein: CASSPRKIGTGGGEQYF. Filled out from reference TRBV18 and TRBJ2-7, the complete variable domain reads NAGVMQNPRHLVRRRGQEARLRCSPMKGHSHVYWYRQLPEEGLKFMVYLQKENIIDESGMPKERFSAEFPKEGPSILRIQQVVRGDSAAYFCASSPRKIGTGGGEQYFGPGTRLTVT.

The chain joins TRBV28 to TRBJ2-3; 8 bases align to TRBD2. Germline V gene data show CDR1 as MDHEN and CDR2 as SYDVKM. The CDR3 length is 14 residues. J gave up 4 bases and V 6 bases, and 6 bases lay outside the gene matches. For the CDR3, the DNA is TGTGCCAGCAGCCGGGGGGGAGGCGCAGATACGCAGTATTTT. Translated: CASSRGGGADTQYF.

V is TRBV28 and J is TRBJ2-7, with 14 bases matching TRBD2. The CDR3 has 15 residues. Looked up from germline, CDR1 is MDHEN and CDR2 is SYDVKM. With 6 bases clipped from V and 5 bases from J, the junction kept 6 bases outside the gene matches. The CDR3 sequence is CASREGGLAGDEQYF. The CDR3 region has the DNA TGTGCCAGCAGAGAAGGGGGACTAGCGGGAGACGAGCAGTACTTC. Filled out from reference TRBV28 and TRBJ2-7, the complete variable domain reads DVKVTQSSRYLVKRTGEKVFLECVQDMDHENMFWYRQDPGLGLRLIYFSYDVKMKEKGDIPEGYSVSREKKERFSLILESASTNQTSMYLCASREGGLAGDEQYFGPGTRLTVT.

This chain links TRBV19 with TRBJ1-1; a possible D gene is TRBD1 (6 bases). This CDR3 has 14 residues. Trimming took off 7 bases at V and 1 base at J, with 13 bases between the two ends. CDR1 and CDR2 from the germline V gene are LNHDA and SQIVND (reference sequence). CDR3 in amino acids: CASNWAQGNTEAFF. CDR3 in DNA: TGTGCCAGTAACTGGGCACAGGGGAACACTGAAGCTTTCTTT.